This TCR beta chain came from a study of CD8+CD57+ T cells in acquired aplastic anemia. Study summary: In CD4+ cells, healthy donors produced an average of approximately 11 million reads.

Genomic DNA was employed as the template in profiling TCR beta VDJ and CDR3. TCRdb re-derived calls from the reads in MiXCR, one entry per CDR3 protein. The sample lists about 420,000 distinct CDR3 sequences; about two thirds were seen once. Ten or more counts support this clonotype. Trimming took 7 bases from V and 5 from J; bases not matched to a gene: 21. CDR3 length equals 18 residues. CDR1 and CDR2 from the germline V gene are KGHDR and SFDVKD. Sequencing was done on a sample of sorted CD4+, CD8+, or CD8+CD57+ T cells (not recorded which) from PBMCs. The TCR comes from a human donor in good health, serving as a control. The chain has TRBV24-1 and TRBJ2-5; 7 nucleotides agree with TRBD1. The CDR3 nucleotides read TGTGCCACCAGGTCCTCCGGGACAGTTACGAACACGGGGGAGACCCAGTACTTC. Its translation is CATRSSGTVTNTGETQYF.